This is a list of T cell receptor beta chains from one sample in a study of Graves' ophthalmopathy and Graves' hyperthyroidism. Using its own MiXCR run on the multiplex PCR reads, TCRdb lists one record per CDR3 protein. The sample consists of approximately 160,000 distinct CDR3 sequences, 35% to 50% of them appearing once. The material sequenced was peripheral blood. These receptors were collected from a man aged 25 to 45 with Graves' ophthalmopathy. Each CDR3 is given with its conserved first and last residue. A D gene is named only where the DNA matches it firmly. Only part of the rows carry a size: once, few, many, or a class if the clone is expanded.

V gene	J gene	D gene	clone size	CDR3 DNA	CDR3 protein
TRBV20-1	TRBJ2-5	TRBD2	-	TGCAGTGCTACGAGCATGACTAGCGGCCAAGAGACCCAGTACTTC	CSATSMTSGQETQYF
TRBV7-2	TRBJ1-5	-	-	TGTGCCAGCAGCTGGGGCCCCCAAGGGATTGAACCCCAGCATTTT	CASSWGPQGIEPQHF
TRBV30	TRBJ2-7	-	many	TGTGCCTGTAGCGGACAACCCTACGAGCAGTACTTC	CACSGQPYEQYF
TRBV10-3	TRBJ2-7	TRBD2	-	TGTGCCATAAGGACTAGCGGGGACGATGGGGAGCAGTACTTC	CAIRTSGDDGEQYF
TRBV11-1	TRBJ2-2	-	-	TGTGCCAGCAGCCTAAAAGGGGGTCTTAACACCGGGGAGCTGTTTTTT	CASSLKGGLNTGELFF
TRBV28	TRBJ2-7	-	many	TGTGCCAGCAGTCGACAGTCCTACGAGCAGTACTTC	CASSRQSYEQYF
TRBV28	TRBJ2-7	TRBD1	-	TGTGCCAGCAGCGCGGGACAGGGGATAAACGAGCAGTACTTC	CASSAGQGINEQYF
TRBV30	TRBJ1-2	TRBD1	-	TGTGCCTGGAGAGCACGACAGGGGAATGGCTATGGCTACACCTTC	CAWRARQGNGYGYTF
TRBV10-3	TRBJ1-5	-	many	TGTGCCATCAGTGCAGGATATAGCAATCAGCCCCAGCATTTT	CAISAGYSNQPQHF
TRBV7-9	TRBJ2-4	TRBD2	many	TGTGCCAGCCGGGGGGAGGGCATTCAGTACTTC	CASRGEGIQYF
TRBV19	TRBJ1-1	-	many	TGTGCCAGTACTCGTTTTAGGGGGGTCGGAACTGAAGCTTTCTTT	CASTRFRGVGTEAFF
TRBV7-9	TRBJ2-7	-	many	TGTGCCAGCAGCGGGGGGACCGGGGGAACGATCGAGCAGTACTTC	CASSGGTGGTIEQYF
TRBV5-4	TRBJ1-2	-	many	TGTGCCAGCAGCCTAGGCTCTAAAGGCCATAACTATGGCTACACCTTC	CASSLGSKGHNYGYTF
TRBV19	TRBJ1-5	TRBD1	many	TGTGCCAGTCAGGACAGGTCAACGGTCAGTCAGCCCCAGCATTTT	CASQDRSTVSQPQHF
TRBV28	TRBJ2-7	-	-	TGTGCCACCTCGCGCAGTGAACCCTACGAGCAGTACTTC	CATSRSEPYEQYF
TRBV6-5	TRBJ1-6	-	many	TGTGCCAGCAGTTCTGGGGGCGGGATCTCCTATAATTCACCCCTCCACTTT	CASSSGGGISYNSPLHF
TRBV7-2	TRBJ1-1	-	-	TGTGCCAGCAGCCCTAGACACGGCTCGAACACTGAAGCTTTCTTT	CASSPRHGSNTEAFF
TRBV4-1	TRBJ2-7	TRBD2	-	TGCGCCAGCAGCCGAGGACTAGCGGGAAGGATCGAGCAGTACTTC	CASSRGLAGRIEQYF
TRBV6-1	TRBJ2-5	-	-	TGTGCCAGCAGTCGGGCAGATCAAGAGACCCAGTACTTC	CASSRADQETQYF
TRBV11-3	TRBJ1-1	-	-	TGTGCCAGCAGCTTAGGGAGACAGAGCACTGAAGCTTTCTTT	CASSLGRQSTEAFF
TRBV28	TRBJ1-5	-	many	TGTGCCAGCAGTTTAGGGAAATATCAGCCCCAGCATTTT	CASSLGKYQPQHF
TRBV19	TRBJ1-2	-	-	TGTGCCAGTAGTATTCTGGGTACTCGGGATGGCTACACCTTC	CASSILGTRDGYTF
TRBV5-8	TRBJ1-1	-	many	TGTGCCAGCAGCTTGTACCGGGGGATGAACACTGAAGCTTTCTTT	CASSLYRGMNTEAFF
TRBV3-1	TRBJ1-6	-	many	TGTGCCAGCAGCCCACCCCCGGCAGGCCATGCAACACCCCTCCACTTT	CASSPPPAGHATPLHF
TRBV30	TRBJ1-1	-	many	TGTGCCTGGAGTTTAACAGCTACGTTAGAAGCTTTCTTT	CAWSLTATLEAFF